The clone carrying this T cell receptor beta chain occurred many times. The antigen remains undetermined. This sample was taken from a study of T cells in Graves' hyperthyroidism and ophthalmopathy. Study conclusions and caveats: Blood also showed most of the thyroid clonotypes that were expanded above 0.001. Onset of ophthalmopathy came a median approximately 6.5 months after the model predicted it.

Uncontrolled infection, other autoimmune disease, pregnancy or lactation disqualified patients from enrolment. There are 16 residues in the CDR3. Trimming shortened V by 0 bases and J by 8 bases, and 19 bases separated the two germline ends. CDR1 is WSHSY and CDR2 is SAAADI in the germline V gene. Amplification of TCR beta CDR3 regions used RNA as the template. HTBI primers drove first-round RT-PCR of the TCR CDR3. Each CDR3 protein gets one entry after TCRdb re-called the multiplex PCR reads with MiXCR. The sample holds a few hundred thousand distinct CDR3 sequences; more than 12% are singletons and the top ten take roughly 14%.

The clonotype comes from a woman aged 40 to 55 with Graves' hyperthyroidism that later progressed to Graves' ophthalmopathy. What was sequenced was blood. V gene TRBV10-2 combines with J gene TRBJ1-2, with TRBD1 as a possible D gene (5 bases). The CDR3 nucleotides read TGCGCCAGCAGTGAGTCTTCTAAATATGGGAGGGACGGCTACACCTTC. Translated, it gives CASSESSKYGRDGYTF.